The 28 T cell receptor beta chains below come from one sample, sequenced in a study of CD8+ T cells in alopecia areata. Reverse transcription of extracted RNA yielded cDNA, which provided the sequencing template. Measured with immunoSEQ multiplex PCR; TCRdb has only the in-frame clones, and not every one. The data show approximately 180,000 clones, more than 55% seen once. Treatment specified: oral pan-JAK inhibitor, 5-10 mg twice daily. Sequenced here: CD4+ T cells sorted from blood, sampled at approximately week 49, from a patient treated with tofacitinib. The receptors come from a human donor with alopecia areata.

J is TRBJ2-2 and V is TRBV7-6; 8 bases fit TRBD1. J was trimmed by 6 bases and V by 5 bases; bases with no gene match: 5. CDR3 length equals 14 residues. Germline V lookup: CDR1 SGHVS, CDR2 FNYEAQ. The CDR3 loop reads CASSPRTGPGELFF. The CDR3 region has the DNA TGTGCCAGCAGCCCCAGGACAGGGCCCGGGGAGCTGTTTTTT.

The chain recombines TRBV29-1 with TRBJ2-5; D gene unclear. The germline CDR1 and CDR2 sequences are SQVTM and ANQGSEA. This CDR3 has 13 residues. V shed 1 base and J shed 2 bases, with 8 bases lying between them. CDR3 amino acids: CSVEGSRQETQYF. The CDR3 DNA sequence: TGCAGCGTTGAAGGGAGTCGGCAAGAGACCCAGTACTTC.

The rearrangement joins TRBV29-1 to TRBJ2-5, with 7 bases aligning to TRBD1. Trimming at V came to 5 bases and at J to 4 bases, leaving 10 bases not matched to a gene. Germline assignment: CDR1 SQVTM and CDR2 ANQGSEA. This CDR3 has 14 amino acids. The CDR3 nucleotides are TGCAGCGTTCCGTCCTTTTGGGACAGAGAGACCCAGTACTTC. This gives the protein CSVPSFWDRETQYF.

The chain carries TRBV25-1 and TRBJ2-3; 10 bases agree with TRBD2. Germline-derived CDR1 and CDR2 are MGHDK and SYGVNS. The CDR3 length is 16 residues. Trimming at V came to 2 bases and at J to 3 bases, leaving 5 bases not matched to a gene. The CDR3 reads CASSERTSGLTDTQYF. The DNA of the CDR3 is TGTGCCAGCAGTGAAAGGACTAGCGGATTAACAGATACGCAGTATTTT.

There are a few counts of this clone. This rearrangement joins TRBV10-3 to TRBJ2-1; D remains ambiguous. This CDR3 is 11 amino acids long. Germline loops: CDR1 ENHRY, CDR2 SYGVKD. The V and J ends lost 8 bases and 5 bases respectively, with 7 bases between them. CDR3 sequence: CAILGNNEQFF. In DNA, the CDR3 is TGTGCCATCCTCGGTAACAATGAGCAGTTCTTC.

The rearrangement joins TRBV30 to TRBJ1-1, with D hard to call. CDR3 length: 11 residues. The germline gives CDR1 GTSNPN, CDR2 SVGIG (reference sequence). V lost 0 bases and J 9 bases, leaving 8 bases between the germline ends. CDR3 nucleotides: TGTGCCTGGAGTGTTAGGTCCCAAGCTTTCTTT. This translates into CAWSVRSQAFF.

This rearrangement joins TRBV30 to TRBJ2-1, with a tentative D call TRBD2 (6 bases). This CDR3 contains 15 residues. The germline CDR1 and CDR2 sequences are GTSNPN and SVGIG (reference sequence). The V gene lost 1 base and the J gene lost 9 bases, with 19 bases spanning the gap. The CDR3 loop reads CAWSGGTNLAVEQFF. CDR3 sequence (DNA): TGTGCCTGGAGTGGGGGTACAAACTTAGCGGTTGAGCAGTTCTTC.

This clone was seen a handful of times. The chain links TRBV30 to TRBJ2-1; 8 bases line up with TRBD2. Germline V CDR1 and CDR2: GTSNPN, SVGIG (reference sequence). V was pared by 2 bases and J by 9 bases, with 9 bases of the junction left unmatched. The CDR3 extends over 14 amino acids. In DNA, the CDR3 is TGTGCCTGGAGTTTGAGCGGGGGAATAGGTGAGCAGTTCTTC. As protein: CAWSLSGGIGEQFF.

The chain carries TRBV7-2 and TRBJ2-7; a weak D match, TRBD1 (5 bases). The V end lost 1 base, the J end lost 5 bases, and 9 bases lay between the germline ends. Germline lookup yields CDR1 SGHTA and CDR2 FQGNSA. The CDR3 has 13 amino acids. This chain's CDR3 is CASSLVQGHEQYF. The CDR3 region has the DNA TGTGCCAGCAGCTTAGTGCAGGGCCACGAGCAGTACTTC.

V is TRBV6-1 and J is TRBJ2-1, with D possibly matching TRBD1 (6 bases). CDR3 length equals 14 residues. Germline V gives CDR1 MNHNS, CDR2 SASEGT. Between the trimmed V and J ends, which lost 4 bases and 4 bases, there was a span of 11 bases. The DNA of the CDR3 is TGTGCCAGCAGTGGCCTACAGGGATACAATGAGCAGTTCTTC. This encodes CASSGLQGYNEQFF.

The chain is built from TRBV5-1 and TRBJ2-5; 10 bases align to TRBD1. The CDR3 runs to 16 residues. In germline, CDR1 is SGHRS, CDR2 YFSETQ. V dropped 4 bases and J dropped 5; count of bases not matched to a gene: 11. This CDR3 reads CASSIAGTGVTETQYF. CDR3 in DNA: TGCGCCAGCAGCATTGCCGGGACAGGGGTCACGGAGACCCAGTACTTC.

The CDR3: CAWRRGTANTEAFF. The CDR3 coding sequence is TGTGCCTGGAGGCGAGGGACAGCGAACACTGAAGCTTTCTTT. The gene calls are TRBV30 and TRBJ1-1, with 7 bases matching TRBD1. The CDR3 has 14 amino acids. V dropped 3 bases and J dropped 1; count of bases not matched to a gene: 5. Germline V gives CDR1 GTSNPN, CDR2 SVGIG (reference sequence).

This clone was counted only a few times. V usage is TRBV29-1 and J usage is TRBJ1-1; D gene ambiguous. The V end was cut by 5 bases, the J end by 5 bases, with 15 bases between. This CDR3 is 13 amino acids long. Germline values: CDR1 SQVTM, CDR2 ANQGSEA. CDR3: CSVHLRGGTEAFF. The CDR3 region has the DNA TGCAGCGTTCATCTACGGGGAGGGACTGAAGCTTTCTTT.

In this sample, this clone turned up a few times. The V and J genes are TRBV29-1 and TRBJ2-5, with 8 bases that match TRBD1. The ends lost 7 bases at V and 0 bases at J; junction bases unmatched: 7. CDR1 is SQVTM and CDR2 is ANQGSEA in the germline V gene. The CDR3 contains 14 residues. The CDR3 DNA reads TGCAGCGGGAGAACAGGGGGACACCAAGAGACCCAGTACTTC. Residues: CSGRTGGHQETQYF.

This clone was observed once. V is TRBV30 and J is TRBJ1-5, with D possibly TRBD1 on 6 matching bases. CDR3 length: 13 residues. The V end lost 7 bases, the J end lost 5 bases, and 15 bases lay between the germline ends. CDR1 and CDR2 from the germline V gene are GTSNPN and SVGIG (reference sequence). Written as DNA, the CDR3 is TGTGCCTTAAGTCAGGGGATAGATCAGCCCCAGCATTTT. Translating it yields CALSQGIDQPQHF.

The chain couples TRBV29-1 to TRBJ2-7, with 7 bases lining up with TRBD2. Germline CDR1 is SQVTM and CDR2 is ANQGSEA. The junction had 2 bases not matched to a gene; V was cut back by 4 bases and J by 5 bases. The CDR3 runs to 11 residues. CDR3 in amino acids: CSVGSGNEQYF. CDR3 in DNA: TGCAGCGTTGGGAGCGGGAACGAGCAGTACTTC.

This clone was picked up a small number of times. The same CDR3 arises from other DNA sequences in this sample as well. This chain uses TRBV29-1 with TRBJ2-7; 7 bases are shared with TRBD2. Losses at the gene ends were 3 bases for V and 1 base for J; bases not matched to a gene: 3. There are 13 residues in the CDR3. Germline CDR1 reads SQVTM; CDR2 reads ANQGSEA. CDR3 DNA sequence: TGCAGCGTTGATGGGGAGGGTTCCTACGAGCAGTACTTC. Translating it yields CSVDGEGSYEQYF.

Written as DNA, the CDR3 is TGTGCCAGCAGCTTAGTGGTGGCCAGGGGAGGGGAAGCTTTCTTT. This encodes CASSLVVARGGEAFF. The rearrangement joins TRBV7-9 to TRBJ1-1, with D possibly matching TRBD1 (6 bases). The CDR3 has 15 residues. Germline V gene data show CDR1 as SEHNR and CDR2 as FQNEAQ (reference sequence). Trimming shortened V by 1 base and J by 8 bases, and 17 bases separated the two germline ends. The full variable domain, in which reference TRBV7-9 and TRBJ1-1 provide the parts outside the CDR3, is DTGVSQNPRHKITKRGQNVTFRCDPISEHNRLYWYRQTLGQGPEFLTYFQNEAQLEKSRLLSDRFSAERPKGSFSTLEIQRTEQGDSAMYLCASSLVVARGGEAFFGQGTRLTVV.

The chain employs TRBV30 and TRBJ1-5, with a possible D match to TRBD1 (5 bases). CDR1 and CDR2 from the germline V gene are GTSNPN and SVGIG (reference sequence). The length of the CDR3 is 16 residues. V lost 2 bases to trimming and J lost 4 bases, with 18 bases between them. The CDR3 loop is CAWSTGTVGENQPQHF. CDR3 in DNA: TGTGCCTGGAGTACCGGCACGGTGGGGGAGAATCAGCCCCAGCATTTT. The variable domain in full, completed from reference TRBV30 and TRBJ1-5, reads SQTIHQWPATLVQPVGSPLSLECTVEGTSNPNLYWYRQAAGRGLQLLFYSVGIGQISSEVPQNLSASRPQDRQFILSSKKLLLSDSGFYLCAWSTGTVGENQPQHFGDGTRLSIL.

Only a few counts were recorded for this clone. This chain links TRBV5-6 with TRBJ2-3; D possibly corresponds to TRBD2 (5 bases). This CDR3 has 15 amino acids. The germline V gene encodes CDR1 SGHDT and CDR2 YYEEEE. V was pared by 3 bases and J by 1 base, with 12 bases between. Here the CDR3 DNA reads TGTGCCAGCAGCTCCGGGGTCCTGGGCACAGATACGCAGTATTTT. Translated, it gives CASSSGVLGTDTQYF.

This chain uses TRBV10-2 with TRBJ1-2; 8 positions agree with TRBD1. The length of the CDR3 is 13 residues. Germline loops: CDR1 WSHSY, CDR2 SAAADI. J was trimmed by 8 bases and V by 4 bases; bases with no gene match: 6. The CDR3 DNA is TGCGCCAGCAGTGCCGACAGGGGCGGCGGCTACACCTTC. Protein sequence: CASSADRGGGYTF.

The V call is TRBV27, the J call TRBJ2-3; no clear D. The V gene lost 3 bases and the J gene lost 7 bases, with 17 bases spanning the gap. The CDR3 sequence is 15 residues long. CDR1 and CDR2 (germline): MNHEY, SMNVEV (reference sequence). The CDR3 protein is CASSFGQARRNTQYF. CDR3 DNA sequence: TGTGCCAGCAGTTTCGGGCAGGCACGAAGAAATACGCAGTATTTT.

This clone was found once. The rearrangement links TRBV7-2 to TRBJ1-2; D is ambiguous. V was shortened by 1 base and J by 7 bases, with 10 bases between the two germline ends. From germline, CDR1 is SGHTA and CDR2 FQGNSA. The CDR3 is 13 residues long. Written as DNA, the CDR3 is TGTGCCAGCAGCTTAGGAGGGTTCTCTGGCTACACCTTC. Protein: CASSLGGFSGYTF.

This clone was counted a single time. The V and J genes are TRBV29-1 and TRBJ2-2; D ambiguous. Germline V gene data show CDR1 as SQVTM and CDR2 as ANQGSEA. The CDR3 length is 12 residues. Trimming pared 6 bases from V and 7 bases from J, leaving 12 bases between. CDR3 in amino acids: CSVGQVGGELFF. In nucleotides, the CDR3 is TGCAGCGTCGGGCAGGTTGGCGGGGAGCTGTTTTTT.

This chain joins TRBV2 and TRBJ1-5; D not resolved. V dropped 8 bases and J dropped 5 bases, with 13 bases sitting between them. This CDR3 is 13 amino acids long. Germline V CDR1 and CDR2: SNHLY, FYNNEI. The CDR3 DNA is TGTGCCAGCGGGAGGGCGCCTTATCAGCCCCAGCATTTT. This encodes CASGRAPYQPQHF.

Comment on this clone: Different DNA sequences within this sample yield the same CDR3. V and J are TRBV7-2 and TRBJ2-7; D may match TRBD1 or TRBD2 (5 bases each). Germline CDR1 SGHTA, CDR2 FQGNSA. This CDR3 is 15 amino acids long. Trimming removed 0 bases at V and 0 bases at J, with 9 bases between. The DNA for the CDR3 is TGTGCCAGCAGCTTAGCGGCAGGGAGCTCCTACGAGCAGTACTTC. Translation gives CASSLAAGSSYEQYF.

The J gene is TRBJ2-7, the V gene TRBV2; D is undetermined. V shed 9 bases and J shed 3 bases, with 15 bases lying between them. This CDR3 comprises 13 residues. In germline, CDR1 is SNHLY, CDR2 FYNNEI. The CDR3 DNA reads TGTGCCAGTAGGATCGACCTGCTCTACGAGCAGTACTTC. This translates into CASRIDLLYEQYF.

The table lists this clone with a few counts. This chain uses TRBV7-7 with TRBJ2-5, with TRBD1 matching 10 bases. CDR1 and CDR2 (germline): SSHAT, FNYEAQ (reference sequence). CDR3 length equals 16 residues. The V and J ends lost 0 bases and 5 bases, in that order; junction bases with no gene match: 6. The CDR3 DNA reads as TGTGCCAGCAGCTTAGCCGGGACAGGGGCGGCCGAGACCCAGTACTTC. It codes for CASSLAGTGAAETQYF.